The rows below give T cell receptor beta chains drawn from one sample of a study of beta chain features in type 1 diabetes. Produced via immunoSEQ multiplex PCR; TCRdb's table is partial and in-frame only. Of more than 350,000 clones detected, 10% to 12% appear once; the ten largest clones hold over 0.04%. Input material: naive CD4+ T cells from blood. The receptors derive from a woman aged 18-29 years in good health. CDR3s include the opening cysteine and the closing phenylalanine or tryptophan. A D gene is named only where the DNA matches it firmly. The size field is filled for only some rows; it gives once, few, many or a size class.

abundance	d_gene	v_gene	j_gene	CDR3nt	CDR3aa
NA	NA	TRBV30	TRBJ2-4	TGTGCCTGGAGTGATGGGGGGGCCAAAAACATTCAGTACTTC	CAWSDGGAKNIQYF
NA	NA	TRBV5-4	TRBJ2-5	TGTGCCAGCAGCTGGGGGCCCCAAGAGACCCAGTACTTC	CASSWGPQETQYF
NA	NA	TRBV7-9	TRBJ1-6	TGTGCCAGCACCGGGACTGCGAATTCACCCCTCCACTTT	CASTGTANSPLHF
few	NA	TRBV27	TRBJ2-7	TGTGCCAGCAGCCCTATTTCGTCGGGACACATCAACGAGCAGTACTTC	CASSPISSGHINEQYF
NA	NA	TRBV7-9	TRBJ2-1	TGTGCCAGCAGCCTAGGGGGGACCCTCAACAATGAGCAGTTCTTC	CASSLGGTLNNEQFF
few	NA	TRBV2	TRBJ2-1	TGTGCCAGCAGCGAAGCAGGGACACTCAATGAGCAGTTCTTC	CASSEAGTLNEQFF
NA	NA	TRBV6-6	TRBJ2-3	TGTGCCAGCAGTTACTCAGGGGGGGATACGCAGTATTTT	CASSYSGGDTQYF
few	TRBD2	TRBV7-2	TRBJ2-7	TGTGCCAGCAGCTTAGTTAGCGGGTCCTACGAGCAGTACTTC	CASSLVSGSYEQYF
NA	NA	TRBV15	TRBJ2-5	TGTGCCACCAGCAGAGACAGGACTTTGGCCCAGTACTTC	CATSRDRTLAQYF
NA	NA	TRBV5-4	TRBJ2-3	TGTGCCAGCAGCCTTCCGGGTATGGACGGCCCGCAGTATTTT	CASSLPGMDGPQYF
NA	TRBD1	TRBV7-2	TRBJ2-5	TGTGCCAGCAGCCGCGGACAGGGGGAGACCCAGTACTTC	CASSRGQGETQYF
NA	NA	TRBV6-1	TRBJ2-1	TGTGCCAGCAAGCTTGCCCTAGCGACATACAATGAGCAGTTCTTC	CASKLALATYNEQFF
NA	NA	TRBV18	TRBJ1-1	TGTGCCAGCTCACCTACAGGGAACACTGAAGCTTTCTTT	CASSPTGNTEAFF
few	NA	TRBV2	TRBJ2-3	TGTGCCAGCGGCCGGGGGACAGATACGCAGTATTTT	CASGRGTDTQYF
few	NA	TRBV7-8	TRBJ1-1	TGTGCCAGCAGCTTAATTCTTCAGTACACTGAAGCTTTCTTT	CASSLILQYTEAFF
NA	NA	TRBV6-6	TRBJ2-5	TGTGCCAGCAGGGATCCGGGGCTTCTAGAGACCCAGTACTTC	CASRDPGLLETQYF
NA	NA	TRBV7-2	TRBJ2-1	TGTGCCAGCAGCTTACAGGGCTCCTACAATGAGCAGTTCTTC	CASSLQGSYNEQFF
few	NA	TRBV7-9	TRBJ2-3	TGTGCCAGCAGCTTCGAGTTATGGACAGATACGCAGTATTTT	CASSFELWTDTQYF
NA	TRBD2	TRBV7-8	TRBJ2-1	TGTGCCAGCAAGGAGCGGGAGCAGAATGAGCAGTTCTTC	CASKEREQNEQFF
NA	NA	TRBV7-8	TRBJ2-6	TGTGCCAGCAGCGGCGGGGGCAGGGCCAACGTCCTGACTTTC	CASSGGGRANVLTF
few	TRBD1	TRBV7-9	TRBJ2-2	TGTGCCAGCAGCTTAGGCGACAGGGCTGGCACCGGGGAGCTGTTTTTT	CASSLGDRAGTGELFF
few	NA	TRBV2	TRBJ2-4	TGTGCCAGCAGACCCGACAGGTCTGTTAACATTCAGTACTTC	CASRPDRSVNIQYF
few	NA	TRBV25-1	TRBJ2-3	TGTGCCAGCAGTCCGGGGGCCTCAGATACGCAGTATTTT	CASSPGASDTQYF
NA	NA	TRBV4-1	TRBJ1-2	TGCGCCAGCAGCCAAGCTGCCGGGCCGAGAACCCGGGGCTACACCTTC	CASSQAAGPRTRGYTF
few	NA	TRBV7-7	TRBJ2-5	TGTGCTAGCAGTCCCACAGGGAAGACCCAGTACTTC	CASSPTGKTQYF
few	NA	TRBV5-4	TRBJ2-7	TGTGCCAGCAGCCCAGACCAGAACTCCTACGAGCAGTACTTC	CASSPDQNSYEQYF
few	TRBD1	TRBV25-1	TRBJ2-2	TGTGCCAGCAGCCCCGACAGGGGTGGCACCGGGGAGCTGTTTTTT	CASSPDRGGTGELFF
NA	NA	TRBV12-5	TRBJ1-2	TGTGCTAGTGGTGACAGCTACTATGGCTACACCTTC	CASGDSYYGYTF
NA	NA	TRBV15	TRBJ1-2	TGTGCCACCAGCAGTCCTTCCCTCCGCCTGGGCTACACCTTC	CATSSPSLRLGYTF
few	TRBD1	TRBV29-1	TRBJ2-7	TGCAGCGCCCGACAGGGGGGTTCCTACGAGCAGTACTTC	CSARQGGSYEQYF
few	NA	TRBV28	TRBJ2-3	TGTGCCAGCAGGGGGCAGGGCACAGATACGCAGTATTTT	CASRGQGTDTQYF
NA	NA	TRBV6-5	TRBJ2-2	TGTGCCAGCAGTTACCGGATAGGCGGGGAGCTGTTTTTT	CASSYRIGGELFF
few	NA	TRBV6-1	TRBJ2-5	TGTGCCAGCAGTGGTTGGGAGACCCAGTACTTC	CASSGWETQYF
NA	TRBD2	TRBV19	TRBJ2-4	TGTGCCAGTAGTATATGGTCTAGCGGGAGCAAAAACATTCAGTACTTC	CASSIWSSGSKNIQYF
NA	NA	TRBV7-9	TRBJ2-1	TGTGCCAGCAGCTTAGATAATCGGGGCGATGAGCAGTTCTTC	CASSLDNRGDEQFF
NA	TRBD1	TRBV4-3	TRBJ1-4	TGCGCCAGCAGCCGACAGACAGGGTGGGATGAAAAACTGTTTTTT	CASSRQTGWDEKLFF
NA	TRBD1	TRBV5-1	TRBJ2-3	TGCGCCAGCAGCCCACGCCCCCGGGACAGAGACACAGATACGCAGTATTTT	CASSPRPRDRDTDTQYF
NA	NA	TRBV2	TRBJ2-3	TGTGCCAGCAAACCGGGGAGATCCACAGATACGCAGTATTTT	CASKPGRSTDTQYF
once	NA	TRBV7-9	TRBJ1-2	TGTGCCAGCAGCTTAGCCGGTTACTACACCTTC	CASSLAGYYTF
NA	TRBD1	TRBV19	TRBJ2-5	TGTGCCAGTAGTATCCCGGGACAGGGCCAAGAGACCCAGTACTTC	CASSIPGQGQETQYF
few	NA	TRBV30	TRBJ1-1	TGTGCCTCCCGTCCTCTGAACACTGAAGCTTTCTTT	CASRPLNTEAFF
few	NA	TRBV10-3	TRBJ2-7	TGTGCCATCAGTGGGACGTCCAGCTACGAGCAGTACTTC	CAISGTSSYEQYF